Here is one TCR beta chain with its context. It has no known antigen specificity. No base-level quality is on record; no much larger clone is a single base apart. CD4+ T cells from unexposed donors were collected before the COVID-19 pandemic (2011-2018). After around eleven days of culture, CD4+ T cells were isolated with the EasySep CD4+ T cell isolation kit. Unexposed donor CD4+ T cells were tested for reactivity to SARS-CoV-2 S and N and four common cold coronavirus spike pools, as cell number allowed. Each well held 1.5 million to 2 million PBMCs cultured in IMDM containing roughly 5.1% human AB serum and around 10 IU/ml IL-2. Half of the culture medium was replaced with fresh IL-2-containing medium on days 3 and 7. In general, every peptide culture condition was set up in three replicate wells. Leukapheresis product for the unexposed donors was bought commercially. Ficoll-Paque PLUS gradient centrifugation was used to isolate PBMCs from leukapheresis product or whole blood. PBMCs were either cryopreserved at -140°C or used fresh in the expansion assay. The QIAamp Micro DNA Kit was used to extract genomic DNA from the CD4+ T cells.

The data were taken from a study of CD4 T cells in relation to SARS-CoV-2 and coronaviruses (dated by TCRdb to the early 2020s). Turning to the overall study: In the ViraFEST assay, PBMCs were grown with antigen for nine to eleven days, and TCR beta CDR3s were then sequenced to identify antigen-specific clonal expansions. An HIV-1 Nef peptide pool or a no-peptide culture served as the negative reference condition. Using patient-derived lymphoblastoid cell lines, the shared crossreactive spike epitopes were mapped to their HLA restriction. At the level of individual TCR clonotypes, the study evaluated whether memory CD4+ T cells crossreact between the spike proteins of SARS-CoV-2 and those of common cold coronaviruses. Samples from a few pre-COVID donors and the naive versus memory experiments were sequenced with the Adaptive Biotechnologies TCR-sequencing kit; other data were Illumina-based. A different, Illumina-based TCR-beta assay was used to sequence expansion assays from other donors in the study.

Including cysteine and phenylalanine, the CDR3 has 16 amino acids. Kept here is only the CDR3 DNA, which spans 48 bases and is read in frame from base 1. CDR1 and CDR2 were assigned from the germline V gene as LGHNA and YNFKEQ. V lost 1 base and J lost 3 bases; the stretch between them is 16 bases long. What the authors observed across the whole study: Memory CD4+ clonotypes crossrecognizing SARS-CoV-2 and at least one common cold coronavirus spike were found in approximately 65% of donors. Compared with monoreactive clones, crossreactive clones had significantly weaker SARS-CoV-2-driven expansion, a result consistent with antigenic imprinting. Small numbers of patients and of tested TCRs limited the study. Crossreactivity analysis was centred on spike protein, so crossreactivity against other viral proteins was not assessed. Pre-pandemic and post-infection samples were not both contributed by any donor, so tracing of the source of pre-existing responses was limited.

Receptors were amplified or captured by the immunoSEQ multiplex PCR assay. Per the source publication's procedure: Preprocessing removed nonproductive sequences and CDR3s not starting with C, not ending with F or W, or shorter than 7 amino acids. Antigen-specific clonotypes were called with the MANAFEST web app, based on expansion relative to reference and other culture wells. A clone was considered positive if significant expansion relative to the reference culture was observed in 2 of 3 replicate wells at an FDR below 0.05. To be called positive, a clone also had to show significant expansion compared with every other tandem well and an odds ratio greater than 5. CDR3 homology was quantified as pairwise Levenshtein distance, calculated with the stringdist R package after three terminal residues were trimmed from each end. Sourced from immuneACCESS, this table was stored by TCRdb with only in-frame sequences that have V and J called. A share of the clones is absent; for the studies checked, an unresolved V gene accounts for under half, and the remainder has no known explanation. D and trimming come from the DNA, and the V and J calls and clone size come from that table. The table for this sample lists 25,000 to 30,000 clones; over 60% of them were counted only once. The ten largest clones add up to roughly a fifth of the sample.

The rearranged chain carries TRBV4-2 and TRBJ2-7; TRBD2 is a weak D gene call, 7 bases matching. This TCR derives from a human donor in good health. The sample taken for sequencing was CD4+ T cells from PBMCs, cultured in vitro. The CDR3 protein: CASSQGGAGAFYEQYF. The nucleotide sequence is given as TGTGCCAGCAGCCAAGGGGGCGCGGGGGCATTCTACGAGCAGTACTTC.